Here is one TCR beta chain with its context. Its antigen is unknown. The data are from a study of T cell repertoires in cytomegalovirus infection. Study information: Well-studied HLA-B-restricted CMV epitopes were used in the study alongside recently identified HLA-C-restricted ones. Both CMV infection and a matching HLA type were indicated by public TCR beta signatures.

TCRdb redid the calling of the reads with MiXCR, one entry per CDR3 protein. The table lists hundreds of thousands of distinct CDR3 sequences, 25% to 40% of them singletons. Whole-study findings and limits: HLA-C-restricted CMV clonotypes gave the most frequent clonotype in two of eight donors. Public TCR beta family frequency separated CMV-and-HLA carriers, including in an independent cohort.

The CDR3 covers 16 residues. Between the trimmed V and J ends, which lost 0 bases and 0 bases, there was a span of 9 bases. Germline V lookup: CDR1 LNHDA, CDR2 SQIVND (reference sequence). The material sequenced was cultured CD8+ T cells from PBMCs, taken from culture after CMV antigen stimulation. The chain is built from TRBV19 and TRBJ2-1, with unresolved D. The clonotype originates from a human donor in good health (CMV status not recorded). Some clones in this sample may be carry-over from other donors' samples. The CDR3 region is CASSIEGTFSYNEQFF. The CDR3 DNA sequence: TGTGCCAGTAGTATAGAAGGCACCTTCTCCTACAATGAGCAGTTCTTC.